The rows below give T cell receptor beta chains drawn from one sample of a study of shared clonotypes between healthy human individuals. TCRdb keeps only in-frame clones here, not all; method: immunoSEQ multiplex PCR. The sample lists some 2,000,000 clones; around 95% were seen once. The sequenced sample consisted of naive CD4+ T cells sorted from blood. All receptors derive from a man between 18 and 29 years old in good health. Both conserved end residues are part of each CDR3. Fields, in order: clone size, D gene, V gene, J gene, CDR3 DNA, CDR3 protein. A D gene is named only where the DNA matches it firmly. Rows give clone size only sometimes, using once, few, many, or a class for an expanded clone.

.,.,TRBV7-9,TRBJ1-4,TGTGCCAGCAGCTTAATCTCACTTCACGGAAATGAAAAACTGTTTTTT,CASSLISLHGNEKLFF
.,.,TRBV11-1,TRBJ2-5,TGTGCCAGCAGCCAGGGACGGAACCAAGAGACCCAGTACTTC,CASSQGRNQETQYF
.,.,TRBV5-4,TRBJ2-1,TGTGCCAGCAGCTTTAGAGGCTCCTACAATGAGCAGTTCTTC,CASSFRGSYNEQFF
.,.,TRBV7-3,TRBJ2-5,TGTGCCAGCAGCAAGACTGGGCAAGAGACCCAGTACTTC,CASSKTGQETQYF
.,.,TRBV18,TRBJ2-7,TGTGCCAGCTTTCCGGGGGGCATCGAAGGCGAGCAGTACTTC,CASFPGGIEGEQYF
.,.,TRBV5-1,TRBJ2-2,TGCGCCAGCAGTGTTCCGCTCAACACCGGGGAGCTGTTTTTT,CASSVPLNTGELFF
.,.,TRBV2,TRBJ2-5,TGTGCCAGCCTTCGGCAAGAGACCCAGTACTTC,CASLRQETQYF
.,.,TRBV30,TRBJ2-2,TGTGCCTGGAGGTGGAGGTTGAACACCGGGGAGCTGTTTTTT,CAWRWRLNTGELFF
.,.,TRBV10-3,TRBJ2-2,TGTGCCATCAGTGAGTCCGGAGGGGGCGACACCGGGGAGCTGTTTTTT,CAISESGGGDTGELFF
.,TRBD2,TRBV28,TRBJ2-7,TGTGCCAGCAGTCCGGCGGGAGTGGGGCGTAGAGGCGAGCAGTACTTC,CASSPAGVGRRGEQYF
.,TRBD2,TRBV10-2,TRBJ2-1,TGCGCCAGCAGTGAATATGGGACTAGCGGGAGGCGGACGGATGAGCAGTTCTTC,CASSEYGTSGRRTDEQFF
.,.,TRBV7-9,TRBJ2-1,TGTGCCAGCAGCTTAGCGGGGGCCCACAATGAGCAGTTCTTC,CASSLAGAHNEQFF
.,.,TRBV18,TRBJ2-7,TGTGCCAGCTCACCACCCGACAGCTACGAGCAGTACTTC,CASSPPDSYEQYF
once,.,TRBV7-9,TRBJ2-7,TGTGCCAGCAGCCATGGGACTTTAGACCACGAGCAGTACTTC,CASSHGTLDHEQYF
.,.,TRBV6-6,TRBJ1-5,TGTGCCAGCAGTCAGGGGTTCATAGCAAATCAGCCCCAGCATTTT,CASSQGFIANQPQHF
.,TRBD1,TRBV7-2,TRBJ2-7,TGTGCCAGCAGCCAGGACAGGGCCCTTTACGAGCAGTACTTC,CASSQDRALYEQYF
.,.,TRBV18,TRBJ2-5,TGTGCCAGCTCACCACGCCAGGGAAAAGAGACCCAGTACTTC,CASSPRQGKETQYF
.,TRBD1,TRBV10-3,TRBJ2-2,TGTGCCATCAGTGGGACAGGGGTCACCGGGGAGCTGTTTTTT,CAISGTGVTGELFF
once,.,TRBV5-1,TRBJ2-7,TGCGCCAGCAGCTTGGCCGGCAGGGACTCCTACGAGCAGTACTTC,CASSLAGRDSYEQYF
.,.,TRBV27,TRBJ2-7,TGTGCCAGCTCTGGTTCGGGCTACGAGCAGTACTTC,CASSGSGYEQYF
.,TRBD1,TRBV27,TRBJ2-7,TGTGCCACCGCCACAGGGGGCGGCGACGAGCAGTACTTC,CATATGGGDEQYF
once,.,TRBV4-3,TRBJ1-3,TGCGCCAGCAGCCAAGGGCATTCTGGAAACACCATATATTTT,CASSQGHSGNTIYF
.,.,TRBV7-2,TRBJ2-7,TGTGCCAGCAGCTTAGGGAGGACCGAATCCTACGAGCAGTACTTC,CASSLGRTESYEQYF
once,TRBD2,TRBV19,TRBJ2-2,TGTGCCAGTAGTATACTCAGCGGGAGGGGGACCGGGGAGCTGTTTTTT,CASSILSGRGTGELFF
once,.,TRBV30,TRBJ1-1,TGTGCCTGGGCAGGGGATGCTGAAGCTTTCTTT,CAWAGDAEAFF
few,.,TRBV19,TRBJ1-2,TGTGCCAGTAGTTTACAGGGATACAGTGGCTACACCTTC,CASSLQGYSGYTF
.,TRBD2,TRBV7-9,TRBJ2-3,TGTGCCAGCAGCACAGCGGGGCCCAGCACAGATACGCAGTATTTT,CASSTAGPSTDTQYF
.,TRBD1,TRBV6-6,TRBJ1-4,TGTGCCAGCAGTCAAACCGGGACAGCTAATTTT,CASSQTGTANF
.,.,TRBV19,TRBJ1-2,TGTGCCACCCGACGTACTAACTATGGCTACACCTTC,CATRRTNYGYTF
.,TRBD1,TRBV5-8,TRBJ1-5,TGTGCCAGCAGCCCAGGACAGGCTGGAAATCAGCCCCAGCATTTT,CASSPGQAGNQPQHF
.,TRBD1,TRBV7-2,TRBJ2-2,TGTGCCAGCAGCTTAAAGGGGGCGGCAGCCGGGGAGCTGTTTTTT,CASSLKGAAAGELFF
.,.,TRBV5-1,TRBJ2-1,TGCGCCAGCAGCTTGGGGTTGGCAGGCAGCCGATACAATGAGCAGTTCTTC,CASSLGLAGSRYNEQFF
.,TRBD1,TRBV7-2,TRBJ1-2,TGTGCCAGCAGCCAGGGACAGATAGCCTATGGCTACACCTTC,CASSQGQIAYGYTF
.,TRBD1,TRBV2,TRBJ2-7,TGTGCCAGCAGGCCCGGGACAGGGTCACCCTACGAGCAGTACTTC,CASRPGTGSPYEQYF
.,.,TRBV6-6,TRBJ2-2,TGTGCCAGCAGAACCGACTCGATCAACACCGGGGAGCTGTTTTTT,CASRTDSINTGELFF
.,.,TRBV29-1,TRBJ2-7,TGCAGCGTTGAGACAGCGACTACCTACGAGCAGTACTTC,CSVETATTYEQYF
.,TRBD1,TRBV7-9,TRBJ2-5,TGTGCCAGCAGCTCGAGAGACAGGGGGAGGCAAGAGACCCAGTACTTC,CASSSRDRGRQETQYF
.,.,TRBV5-5,TRBJ2-4,TGTGCCAGCAGCTTTACCGGGACACGAGGTGACATTCAGTACTTC,CASSFTGTRGDIQYF
.,.,TRBV9,TRBJ2-1,TGTGCCAGCAGCCCCTTGGTGACGAGCTCCTACAATGAGCAGTTCTTC,CASSPLVTSSYNEQFF
.,TRBD1,TRBV7-2,TRBJ2-7,TGTGCCAGCAGCTTAGGGGACAGGGTCTACGAGCAGTACTTC,CASSLGDRVYEQYF
once,TRBD2,TRBV4-3,TRBJ2-3,TGCGCCAGCAGCCAGGACCGACTAGCGGGAGGCCCAGATACGCAGTATTTT,CASSQDRLAGGPDTQYF
.,.,TRBV27,TRBJ1-2,TGTGCCAGCAGTTTAACAGGGAGTACCTATGGCTACACCTTC,CASSLTGSTYGYTF
.,TRBD2,TRBV7-9,TRBJ2-1,TGTGCCAGCAGCTTTCCCAAGCGGGAGAATTTCGGTGCCTACAATGAGCAGTTCTTC,CASSFPKRENFGAYNEQFF
once,.,TRBV4-1,TRBJ2-6,TGCGCCAGCAGCCTTCCCCCAGGGGGGGGGCTCGGGTCAGGGGCCAACGTCCTGACTTTC,CASSLPPGGGLGSGANVLTF
.,.,TRBV10-1,TRBJ2-4,TGCGCCAGCAGTGGCGGGAACATTCAGTACTTC,CASSGGNIQYF
.,.,TRBV21-1,TRBJ1-5,TGTGCCAGCAGGGTCGAGGCCACTCAGCCCCAGCATTTT,CASRVEATQPQHF
.,.,TRBV27,TRBJ2-1,TGTGCCAGCAGTTCTGTGGGAGTACTGTTCTTC,CASSSVGVLFF
.,.,TRBV19,TRBJ1-6,TGTGCCAGTCAGAAAAATTCACCCCTCCACTTT,CASQKNSPLHF
.,.,TRBV7-2,TRBJ1-2,TGTGCCAGCAGCTTAGAGCCGTTAAACTATGGCTACACCTTC,CASSLEPLNYGYTF
.,TRBD2,TRBV19,TRBJ2-7,TGTGCCAGTAGTATCGGGACTAGCGGGGGCTACGAGCAGTACTTC,CASSIGTSGGYEQYF
.,.,TRBV5-1,TRBJ1-2,TGCGCCAGCAGCTTGGGGGAAGGGGCGGATGGCTACACCTTC,CASSLGEGADGYTF
.,.,TRBV5-5,TRBJ2-7,TGTGCCAGCAGCTTGGACGGCTACGAGCAGTACTTC,CASSLDGYEQYF
.,.,TRBV6-6,TRBJ2-2,TGTGCCAGCAGTTACCAGGTTCTTAACACCGGGGAGCTGTTTTTT,CASSYQVLNTGELFF
.,.,TRBV5-1,TRBJ1-4,TGCGCCAGCAGCTTGGGGCAGGAAACAACTAATGAAAAACTGTTTTTT,CASSLGQETTNEKLFF
.,TRBD1,TRBV5-6,TRBJ2-5,TGTGCCAGCAGCTTGACACCGGGACAGGGTATGAAGACCCAGTACTTC,CASSLTPGQGMKTQYF